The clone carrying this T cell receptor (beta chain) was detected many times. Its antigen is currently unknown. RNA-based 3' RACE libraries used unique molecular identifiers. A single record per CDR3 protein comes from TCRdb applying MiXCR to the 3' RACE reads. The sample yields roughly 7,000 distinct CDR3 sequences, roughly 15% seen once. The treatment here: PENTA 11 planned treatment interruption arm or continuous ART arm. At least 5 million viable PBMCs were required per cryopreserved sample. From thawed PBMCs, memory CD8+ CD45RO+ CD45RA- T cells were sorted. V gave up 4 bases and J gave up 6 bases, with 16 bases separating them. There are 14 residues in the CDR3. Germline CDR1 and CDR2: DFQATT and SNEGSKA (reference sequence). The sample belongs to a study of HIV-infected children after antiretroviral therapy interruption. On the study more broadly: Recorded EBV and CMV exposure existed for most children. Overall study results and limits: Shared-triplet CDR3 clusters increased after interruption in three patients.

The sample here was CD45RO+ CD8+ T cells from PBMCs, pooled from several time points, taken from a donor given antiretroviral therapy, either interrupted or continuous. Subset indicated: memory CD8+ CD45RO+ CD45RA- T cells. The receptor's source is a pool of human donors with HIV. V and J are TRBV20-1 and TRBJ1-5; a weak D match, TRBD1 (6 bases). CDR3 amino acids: CSANRRGGGQPQHF. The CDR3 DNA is TGCAGTGCTAACCGCCGGGGGGGCGGTCAGCCCCAGCATTTT.